This TCR beta chain was retrieved from a study of shared clonotypes between healthy human individuals. The authors ran unsorted PBMC replicate PCRs on about 320 ng DNA, around 33,000 T cell genomes. Original analysis: Filtering differed, since immunoSEQ gave only junction sequences and no quality scores. Assay: immunoSEQ multiplex PCR; the TCRdb copy retains only in-frame clones and omits some. V and J calls and clone size come straight from that table; D and trimming were deduced from the DNA. In the table there are approximately 460,000 clones, approximately 77% of which are singletons. Points on this clone: A far more abundant clone sits one base away, making this likely a read error.

Germline V gene lookup returns CDR1 SNHLY and CDR2 FYNNEI. The CDR3 covers 13 residues. V was clipped by 11 bases and J by 3 bases; unmatched bases: 6. This sequence joins TRBV2 and TRBJ1-2; TRBD1 matches 10 bases. This TCR derives from a woman aged 40 to 49 in good health. Some clones in this sample may be carry-over from other donors' samples. Sequences were obtained from PBMCs. CDR3 sequence (DNA): TGTGCCGGCATGGGGACAGGGGACTATGGCTACACCTTC. Translation: CAGMGTGDYGYTF.